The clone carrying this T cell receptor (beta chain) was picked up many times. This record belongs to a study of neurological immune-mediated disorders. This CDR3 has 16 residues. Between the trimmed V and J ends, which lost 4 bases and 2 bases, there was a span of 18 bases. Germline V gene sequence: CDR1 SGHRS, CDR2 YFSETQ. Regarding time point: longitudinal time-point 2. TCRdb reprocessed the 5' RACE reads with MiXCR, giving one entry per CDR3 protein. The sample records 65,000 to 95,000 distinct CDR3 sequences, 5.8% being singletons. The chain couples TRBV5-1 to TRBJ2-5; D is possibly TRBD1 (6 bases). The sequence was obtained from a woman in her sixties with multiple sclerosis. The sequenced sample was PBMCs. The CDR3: CASSRTVLATQETQYF. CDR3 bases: TGCGCCAGCAGCAGGACAGTCCTAGCCACTCAAGAGACCCAGTACTTC.